Listed below are T cell receptor beta chains from one sample, sequenced in a study of blood T cell repertoires in COVID-19. Repertoires were generated with immunoSEQ multiplex PCR, while TCRdb's copy carries only in-frame clones and drops some. The table has under 350,000 clones, around 89% seen once. Material for sequencing was peripheral blood. The receptors here all came from a man aged 40-55 years with acute or convalescent COVID-19. CDR3s include the opening cysteine and the closing phenylalanine or tryptophan. D genes are given only for firm matches. Clone size, where shown, is once, few, many, or a class for clones that have expanded.

>TRBV5-4|few|-|TRBJ1-1
TGTGCCAGCAGCCCTGGACAGCCGTACATGAACACTGAAGCTTTCTTT
CASSPGQPYMNTEAFF
>TRBV19|-|TRBD1|TRBJ1-2
TGTGCCAGTAGTAGCCCCCTCCTAGGACAGGGAATCCATGGCTACACCTTC
CASSSPLLGQGIHGYTF
>TRBV3-1/TRBV3-2|once|TRBD2|TRBJ2-2
TGTGCCAGCAGCCAAGTTACGGTAGCGGGGGGTTCGAGGACCGGGGAGCTGTTTTTT
CASSQVTVAGGSRTGELFF
>TRBV6-4|once|TRBD2|TRBJ2-1
TGTGCCAGCAGCTTCGGCGGAGCGGGGGGGGTAAATGAGCAGTTCTTC
CASSFGGAGGVNEQFF
>TRBV10-3|-|-|TRBJ2-7
TGTGCCATCAGTGAGGCTGGGCCTCAAACAGCCTACGAGCAGTACTTC
CAISEAGPQTAYEQYF
>TRBV15|-|-|TRBJ2-7
TGTGCCACCAGCAGAGACAGGGTGGTCGCCTACGAGCAGTACTTC
CATSRDRVVAYEQYF
>TRBV12-3/TRBV12-4|once|TRBD1|TRBJ1-1
TGTGCCAGCAGCCGACAGGGGACTGAAGCTTTCTTT
CASSRQGTEAFF
>TRBV12-3/TRBV12-4|-|-|TRBJ1-2
TGTGCCAGCAGTTTAGTGGGCGCGGGTGGCTACACCTTC
CASSLVGAGGYTF
>TRBV7-2|-|TRBD1|TRBJ1-2
TGTGCCAGCAGCTTAAGGACAGGGGATTATGGCTACACCTTC
CASSLRTGDYGYTF
>TRBV5-1|-|-|TRBJ1-2
TGCGCCAGCAGCTTGGCCGTGGGGCACGATGGCTACACCTTC
CASSLAVGHDGYTF
>TRBV6-6|-|-|TRBJ1-1
TGTGCCAGCAGTTACTCGAAGGACAGTGAAGCTTTCTTT
CASSYSKDSEAFF
>TRBV19|-|TRBD1|TRBJ2-4
TGTGCCAGTAGTATCCGGACAGGGGGTTCCAAAAACATTCAGTACTTC
CASSIRTGGSKNIQYF
>TRBV4-1|-|TRBD1|TRBJ1-4
TGCGCCAGCAGCGTAGACAGGGCCCAGGAAAAACTGTTTTTT
CASSVDRAQEKLFF
>TRBV5-1|-|TRBD1|TRBJ2-1
TGCGCCAGCAGCTTGGGGCCCCGGACAGGGGGGGGCAATGAGCAGTTCTTC
CASSLGPRTGGGNEQFF
>TRBV9|-|-|TRBJ1-2
TGTGCCAGCAGCCCCCTGGGGGGGGACACCCCTTTTAACTATGGCTACACCTTC
CASSPLGGDTPFNYGYTF
>TRBV5-6|-|TRBD1|TRBJ1-2
TGTGCCAGCAGCTTAGGTCGGACAGGGGAGTGGGGCAGATATGGCTACACCTTC
CASSLGRTGEWGRYGYTF
>TRBV5-4|-|-|TRBJ1-1
TGTGCCAGCAGCTACAGGGCCCTCAACACTGAAGCTTTCTTT
CASSYRALNTEAFF
>TRBV10-1|-|-|TRBJ1-1
TGCGCCAGCAGTGAGTCAGGGGGCACTGAAGCTTTCTTT
CASSESGGTEAFF
>TRBV19|-|-|TRBJ1-2
TGTGCCAGTAGTCGAGCGAGGAGCTTCTATGGCTACACCTTC
CASSRARSFYGYTF
>TRBV6-1|-|-|TRBJ2-3
TGTGCCAGCAGTGAGGGATGGAGGGTGGCAGATACGCAGTATTTT
CASSEGWRVADTQYF
>TRBV28|-|TRBD1|TRBJ2-2
TGTGCCAGCAGTTCAGGGGGCTCGGGCACCGGGGAGCTGTTTTTT
CASSSGGSGTGELFF
>TRBV2|-|-|TRBJ1-1
TGTGCCAGCATGAGGGTGAACACTGAAGCTTTCTTT
CASMRVNTEAFF
>TRBV3-1/TRBV3-2|-|TRBD1|TRBJ2-6
TGTGCCAGCAGCCCGCAGGGGGCAACTGGGGCCAACGTCCTGACTTTC
CASSPQGATGANVLTF
>TRBV11-2|-|-|TRBJ1-5
TGTGCCAGCAGCTCCAGTCGCAATCAGCCCCAGCATTTT
CASSSSRNQPQHF
>TRBV29-1|-|-|TRBJ1-1
TGCAGCGTTGAAGTCGACTCGAGGGTGAACACTGAAGCTTTCTTT
CSVEVDSRVNTEAFF
>TRBV30|-|-|TRBJ1-5
TGTGCCTGGAGTGGGGGGAGGGGCAATCAGCCCCAGCATTTT
CAWSGGRGNQPQHF
>TRBV27|-|-|TRBJ1-2
TGTGCCAGCAGTTTATTTAGTCGGGCGGGTGGCTACACCTTC
CASSLFSRAGGYTF